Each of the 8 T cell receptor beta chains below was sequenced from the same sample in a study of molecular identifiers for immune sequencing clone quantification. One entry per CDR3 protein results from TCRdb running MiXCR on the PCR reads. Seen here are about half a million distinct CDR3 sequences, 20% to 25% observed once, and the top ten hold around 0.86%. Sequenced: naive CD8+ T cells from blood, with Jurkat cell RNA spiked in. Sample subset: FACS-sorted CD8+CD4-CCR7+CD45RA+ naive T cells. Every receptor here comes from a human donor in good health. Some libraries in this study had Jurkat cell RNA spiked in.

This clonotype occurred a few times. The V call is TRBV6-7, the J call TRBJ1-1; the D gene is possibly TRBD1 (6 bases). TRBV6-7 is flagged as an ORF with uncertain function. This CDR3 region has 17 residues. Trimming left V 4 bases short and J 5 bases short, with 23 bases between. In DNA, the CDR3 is TGTGCCAGCAGTTCTTACAGGGCTTTAAGGCCCAAGACTGAAGCTTTCTTT. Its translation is CASSSYRALRPKTEAFF.

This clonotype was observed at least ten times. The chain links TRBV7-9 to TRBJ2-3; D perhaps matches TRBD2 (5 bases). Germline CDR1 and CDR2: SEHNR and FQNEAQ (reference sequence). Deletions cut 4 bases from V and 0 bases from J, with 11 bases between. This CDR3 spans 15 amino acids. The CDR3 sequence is CASSSDWISTDTQYF. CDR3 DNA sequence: TGTGCCAGCAGCTCGGACTGGATTAGCACAGATACGCAGTATTTT. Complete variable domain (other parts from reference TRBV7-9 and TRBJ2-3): DTGVSQNPRHKITKRGQNVTFRCDPISEHNRLYWYRQTLGQGPEFLTYFQNEAQLEKSRLLSDRFSAERPKGSFSTLEIQRTEQGDSAMYLCASSSDWISTDTQYFGPGTRLTVL.

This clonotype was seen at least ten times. CDR3 amino acids: CASSQYRDPTYEQYF. The CDR3 DNA reads TGCGCCAGCAGCCAATACCGGGACCCCACATACGAGCAGTACTTC. This chain connects TRBV4-3 to TRBJ2-7; the D gene could be TRBD1 or TRBD2 (5 bases each). There are 15 residues in the CDR3. Deletions cut 2 bases from V and 4 bases from J, with 15 bases between. The germline V gene has CDR1 LGHNA and CDR2 YSLEER.

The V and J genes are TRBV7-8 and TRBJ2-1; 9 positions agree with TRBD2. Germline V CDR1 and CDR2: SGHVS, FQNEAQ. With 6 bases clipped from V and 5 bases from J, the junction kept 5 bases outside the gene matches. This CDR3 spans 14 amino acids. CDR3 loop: CASRGGGAHNEQFF. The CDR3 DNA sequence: TGTGCCAGCAGAGGCGGGGGGGCCCACAATGAGCAGTTCTTC.

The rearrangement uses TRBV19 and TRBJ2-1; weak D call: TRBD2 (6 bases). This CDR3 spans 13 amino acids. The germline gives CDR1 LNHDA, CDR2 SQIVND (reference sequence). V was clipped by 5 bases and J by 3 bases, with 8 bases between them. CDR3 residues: CASSASVYNEQFF. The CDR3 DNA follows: TGTGCCAGTAGTGCTAGCGTCTACAATGAGCAGTTCTTC.

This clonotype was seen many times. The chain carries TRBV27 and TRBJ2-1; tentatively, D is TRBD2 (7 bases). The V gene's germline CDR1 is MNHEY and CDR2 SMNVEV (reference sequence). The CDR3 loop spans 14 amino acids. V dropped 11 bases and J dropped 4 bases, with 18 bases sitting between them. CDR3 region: CAAKEGGRYNEQFF. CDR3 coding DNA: TGTGCCGCCAAGGAGGGGGGGAGATACAATGAGCAGTTCTTC.

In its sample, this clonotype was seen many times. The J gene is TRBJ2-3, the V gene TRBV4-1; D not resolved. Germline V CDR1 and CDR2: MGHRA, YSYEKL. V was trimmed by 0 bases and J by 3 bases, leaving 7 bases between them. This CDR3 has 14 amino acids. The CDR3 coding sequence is TGCGCCAGCAGCCAAGAGGATGGGACAGATACGCAGTATTTT. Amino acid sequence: CASSQEDGTDTQYF.

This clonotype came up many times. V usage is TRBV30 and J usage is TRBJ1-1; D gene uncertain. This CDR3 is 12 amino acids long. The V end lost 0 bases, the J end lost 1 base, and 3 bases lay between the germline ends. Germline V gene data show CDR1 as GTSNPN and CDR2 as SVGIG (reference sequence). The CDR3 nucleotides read TGTGCCTGGAGTGTATCGAACACTGAAGCTTTCTTT. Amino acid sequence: CAWSVSNTEAFF.